These T cell receptor beta chains were read from a single sample in a study of blood T cell repertoires in COVID-19. Profiling relied on immunoSEQ multiplex PCR, and the TCRdb table lists in-frame clones only, not all of them. The top ten hold around 0.6% of the sample, which has about 410,000 clones, 90% seen once. The sample was PBMCs or T cells enriched from blood (not recorded which). The origin of the receptors is a man aged 18 to 29 who had recovered from COVID-19. Both conserved end residues are trimmed from each CDR3. D genes are given only for firm matches.

TRBD2 | TRBV19 | ASSISAGVNEQF
. | TRBV7-9 | ASSSVSETDSNQPQH
TRBD2 | TRBV5-1 | ASSFGGTSGDGANVLT
. | TRBV28 | ASSLPSTNEKLF
TRBD2 | TRBV4-1 | ASRGTSDDDEQF
TRBD2 | TRBV18 | ASSPRLAGNEQF
TRBD1 | TRBV7-9 | ASSLGQGKGYGYT
. | TRBV5-4 | ASSLALRGAEGYT
TRBD2 | TRBV27 | ASIGSSGRVYNEQF
TRBD1 | TRBV11-2 | ASSPDRGNQPQH
TRBD2 | TRBV6-5 | ASIDIAGAGYEQY
. | TRBV9 | ASSSDLNTEAF
TRBD1 | TRBV6-5 | ASSSDRGSGNTIY
. | TRBV7-9 | ASSRPQANGYT
TRBD1 | TRBV18 | ASSEITGDYGYT
. | TRBV15 | ATSTRGLGNTIY
. | TRBV3-1/TRBV3-2 | ASSQRDGQNEKLF
. | TRBV7-9 | ASSRDGGSSPLH